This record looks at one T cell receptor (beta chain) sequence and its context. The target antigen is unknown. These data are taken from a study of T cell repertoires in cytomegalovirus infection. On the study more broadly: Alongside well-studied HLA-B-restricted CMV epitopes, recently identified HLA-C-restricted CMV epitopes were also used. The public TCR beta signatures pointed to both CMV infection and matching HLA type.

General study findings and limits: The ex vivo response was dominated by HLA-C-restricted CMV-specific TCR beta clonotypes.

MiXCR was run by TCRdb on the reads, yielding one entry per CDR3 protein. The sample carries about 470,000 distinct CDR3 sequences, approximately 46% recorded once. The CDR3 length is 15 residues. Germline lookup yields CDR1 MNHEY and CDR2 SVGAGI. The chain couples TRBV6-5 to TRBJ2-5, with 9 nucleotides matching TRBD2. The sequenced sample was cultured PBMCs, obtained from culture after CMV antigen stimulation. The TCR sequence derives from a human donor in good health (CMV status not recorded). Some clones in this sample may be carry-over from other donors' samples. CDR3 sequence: CALPPLTSGKETQYF. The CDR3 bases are TGTGCTCTGCCCCCGCTGACTAGCGGAAAAGAGACCCAGTACTTC.